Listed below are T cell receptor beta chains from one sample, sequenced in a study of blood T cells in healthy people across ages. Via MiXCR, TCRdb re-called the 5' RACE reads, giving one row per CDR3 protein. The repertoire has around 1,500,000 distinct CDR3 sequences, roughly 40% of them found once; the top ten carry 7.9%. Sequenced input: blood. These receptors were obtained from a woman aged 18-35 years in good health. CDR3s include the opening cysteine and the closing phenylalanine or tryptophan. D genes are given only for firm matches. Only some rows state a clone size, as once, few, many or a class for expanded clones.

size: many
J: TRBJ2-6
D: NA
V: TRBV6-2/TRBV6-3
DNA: TGTGCCAGCAGTTACAGCTACTCTGGGGCCAACGTCCTGACTTTC
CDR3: CASSYSYSGANVLTF

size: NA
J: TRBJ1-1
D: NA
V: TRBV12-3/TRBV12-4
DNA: TGTGCCAGCATCGGGCGGTGGATGAACACTGAAGCTTTCTTT
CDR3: CASIGRWMNTEAFF

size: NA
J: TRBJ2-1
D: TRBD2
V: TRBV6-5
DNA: TGTGCCAGCAGTTACTCTAGCGGGAGGGCGGAGTACAATGAGCAGTTCTTC
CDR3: CASSYSSGRAEYNEQFF

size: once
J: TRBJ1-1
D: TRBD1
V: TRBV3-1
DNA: TGTGCCAGCAGCCAGGCGGCAGGGGGCTACACTGAAGCTTTCTTT
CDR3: CASSQAAGGYTEAFF

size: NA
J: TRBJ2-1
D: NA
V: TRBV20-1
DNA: TGCAGTGCTATCCCCTTGGTGTCGGGCTCCTACAATGAGCAGTTCTTC
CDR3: CSAIPLVSGSYNEQFF

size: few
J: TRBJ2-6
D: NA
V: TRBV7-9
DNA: TGTGCCAGCAGCCCAGGGGTGAACGGGGCCAACGTCCTGACTTTC
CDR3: CASSPGVNGANVLTF

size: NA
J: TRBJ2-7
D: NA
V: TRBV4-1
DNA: TGCGCCAGCAGCCAAGAGTTCGGCCAGGGGTTCTACGAGCAGTACTTC
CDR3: CASSQEFGQGFYEQYF

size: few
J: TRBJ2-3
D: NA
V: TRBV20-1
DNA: TGCAGTGCTAGAGCTGGGGGAGATACGCAGTATTTT
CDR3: CSARAGGDTQYF

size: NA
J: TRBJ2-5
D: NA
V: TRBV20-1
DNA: TGCAGTACGATTAACCGGAAAGAGACCCAGTACTTC
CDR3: CSTINRKETQYF

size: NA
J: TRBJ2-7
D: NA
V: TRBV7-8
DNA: TGTGCCAGCAGCTTAGAAGGTTCACGGAGGGTCTACGAGCAGTACTTC
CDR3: CASSLEGSRRVYEQYF

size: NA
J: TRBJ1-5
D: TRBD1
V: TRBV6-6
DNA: TGTGCCAGCACTTCCGACAGGGGCCGGGGGCCCCAGCATTTT
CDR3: CASTSDRGRGPQHF

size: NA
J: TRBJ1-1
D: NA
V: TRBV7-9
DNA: TGTGCCAGCAGCTTGGGAGAGTTGAGACCGCGATCCGAAGCTTTCTTT
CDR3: CASSLGELRPRSEAFF

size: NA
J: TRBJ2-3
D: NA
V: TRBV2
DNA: TGTGCCACGACACTCAGGAGGTCTAGCACAGATACGCAGTATTTT
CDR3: CATTLRRSSTDTQYF

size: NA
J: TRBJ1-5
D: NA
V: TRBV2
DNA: TGTGCCAGCAGAGACGAGACCCAGCCCCAGCATTTT
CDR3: CASRDETQPQHF

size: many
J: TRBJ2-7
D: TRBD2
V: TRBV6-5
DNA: TGTGCCAGCATTATGCTAGCGGGAGTCGGCGAGCAGTACTTC
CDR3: CASIMLAGVGEQYF

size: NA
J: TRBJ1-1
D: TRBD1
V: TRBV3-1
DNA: TGTGCCAGCAGCCAACCTCCGGGACAGGGCGTCACTGAAGCTTTCTTT
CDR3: CASSQPPGQGVTEAFF

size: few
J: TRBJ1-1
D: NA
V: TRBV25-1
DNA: TGTGCCAGCAGTGATCATCCGGGGCGGAGTGAAGCTTTCTTT
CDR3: CASSDHPGRSEAFF

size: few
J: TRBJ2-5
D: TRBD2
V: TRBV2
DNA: TGTGCCAGCATTCGAGCGGGAGCTCAGTACTTC
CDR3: CASIRAGAQYF

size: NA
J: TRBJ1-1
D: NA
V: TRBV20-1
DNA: TGCAGTGCTAGTCCTCGGGGGGGACTTATCACTGAAGCTTTCTTT
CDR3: CSASPRGGLITEAFF

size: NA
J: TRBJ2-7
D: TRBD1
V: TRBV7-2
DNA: TGTGCCAGCAGCTTAAGCGGGACAGGGGGCCACGAGCAGTACTTC
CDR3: CASSLSGTGGHEQYF

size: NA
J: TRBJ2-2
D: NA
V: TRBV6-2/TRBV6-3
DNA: TGTGCCAGCAGGATGTGGAACACCGGGGAGCTGTTTTTT
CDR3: CASRMWNTGELFF

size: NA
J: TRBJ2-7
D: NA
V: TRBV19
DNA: TGTGCCAGTAGTAAGGCGGTAAATTCCTACGAGCAGTACTTC
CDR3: CASSKAVNSYEQYF

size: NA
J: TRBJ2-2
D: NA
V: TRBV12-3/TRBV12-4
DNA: TGTGCCAGCAGTTTTCTATTGACCGGGGAGCTGTTTTTT
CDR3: CASSFLLTGELFF

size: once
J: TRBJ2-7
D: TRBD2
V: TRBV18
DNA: TGTGCCAGCTCACTCGGACTTGCGGGAGTCACGTACGAGCAGTACTTC
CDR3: CASSLGLAGVTYEQYF

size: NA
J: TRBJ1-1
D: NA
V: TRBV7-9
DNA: TGTGCCAGCAGTCCACGGCCCGCAGGGACCGTGACTGAAGCTTTCTTT
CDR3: CASSPRPAGTVTEAFF

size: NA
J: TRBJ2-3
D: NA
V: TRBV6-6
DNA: TGTGCCAGCAGTCGGCACAGGGAAGATACGCAGTATTTT
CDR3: CASSRHREDTQYF

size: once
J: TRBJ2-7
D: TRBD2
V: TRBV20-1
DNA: TGCAGTGCTAGCAGCGGGGGTGAGTACGAGCAGTACTTC
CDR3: CSASSGGEYEQYF

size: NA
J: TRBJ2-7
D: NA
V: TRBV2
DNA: TGTGCCAGCGGTCCCGGGACCTCAAGTCTCCTTTACGAGCAGTACTTC
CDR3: CASGPGTSSLLYEQYF

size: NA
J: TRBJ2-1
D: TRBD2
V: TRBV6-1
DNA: TGTGCCAGCGAAAAGGGGACTAGCGGCTACAATGAGCAGTTCTTC
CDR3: CASEKGTSGYNEQFF

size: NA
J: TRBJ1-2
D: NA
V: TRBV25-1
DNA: TGTGCCAGCACCGCTGGATATGGCTACACCTTC
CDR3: CASTAGYGYTF

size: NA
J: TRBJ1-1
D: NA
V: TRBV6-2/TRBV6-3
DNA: TGTGCCAGCAGTTACTCTATAGGGACAATGAACACTGAAGCTTTCTTT
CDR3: CASSYSIGTMNTEAFF

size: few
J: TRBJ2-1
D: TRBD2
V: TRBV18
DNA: TGTGCCAGCTCACCACCAACGGGACTAGCGGGAGGGCCATCCTACAATGAGCAGTTCTTC
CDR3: CASSPPTGLAGGPSYNEQFF

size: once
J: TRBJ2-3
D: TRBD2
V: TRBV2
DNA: TGTGCCAGCTGCGACCTAGCGGGGGTTAATTCAGATACGCAGTATTTT
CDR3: CASCDLAGVNSDTQYF

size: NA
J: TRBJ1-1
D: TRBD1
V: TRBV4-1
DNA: TGCGCCAGCAGCCAAGAAGCGGCAGGGGGTAAGATCTACACTGAAGCTTTCTTT
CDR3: CASSQEAAGGKIYTEAFF

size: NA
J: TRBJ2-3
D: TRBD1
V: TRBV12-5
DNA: TGTGCTAGTGGTTTAATCCAACACAGGGGGAGCACAGATACGCAGTATTTT
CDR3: CASGLIQHRGSTDTQYF

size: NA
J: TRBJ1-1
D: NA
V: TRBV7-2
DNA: TGTGCCAGCACGGTTCAGGGAATGAACACTGAAGCTTTCTTT
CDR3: CASTVQGMNTEAFF

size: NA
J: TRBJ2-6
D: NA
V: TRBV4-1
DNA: TGCGCCAGCAACCTCGGGGGTGTCTCTGGGGCCAACGTCCTGACTTTC
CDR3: CASNLGGVSGANVLTF

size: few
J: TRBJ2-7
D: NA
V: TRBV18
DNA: TGTGCCAGCTCACCAGACGGGGTAAGGAACGAGCAGTACTTC
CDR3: CASSPDGVRNEQYF

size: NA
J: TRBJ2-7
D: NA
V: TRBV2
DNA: TGTGCCAGCAGTGAAGGCTTTGGGGACTACGAGCAGTACTTC
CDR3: CASSEGFGDYEQYF

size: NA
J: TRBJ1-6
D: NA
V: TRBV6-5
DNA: TGTGCCAGTACATCAGCCAATTCACCCCTCCACTTT
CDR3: CASTSANSPLHF

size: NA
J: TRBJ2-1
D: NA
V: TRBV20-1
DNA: TGCAGTGCTAGCCGGAGGGACCACGAGCAGTTCTTC
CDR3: CSASRRDHEQFF

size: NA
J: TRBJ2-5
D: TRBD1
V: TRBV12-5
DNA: TGTGCTAGTGGTTTCCAAGACAGGGAAGAGACCCAGTACTTC
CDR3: CASGFQDREETQYF

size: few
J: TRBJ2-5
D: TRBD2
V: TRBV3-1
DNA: TGTGCCAGCAGCCAGGATAGACTAGCGGGGTCCCAAGAGACCCAGTACTTC
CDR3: CASSQDRLAGSQETQYF

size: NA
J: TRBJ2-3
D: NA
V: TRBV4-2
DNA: TGTGCCAGCAGCCAAGAAGCACCGGGTACAGATACGCAGTATTTT
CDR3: CASSQEAPGTDTQYF

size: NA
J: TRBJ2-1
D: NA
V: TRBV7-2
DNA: TGTGCCAGCAGCCCAACGAGGGGACAAGAGACCCAGTTCTTC
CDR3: CASSPTRGQETQFF

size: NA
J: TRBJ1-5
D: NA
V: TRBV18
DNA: TGTGCCAGCTCAGGACGACCTAATCAGCCCCAGCATTTT
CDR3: CASSGRPNQPQHF

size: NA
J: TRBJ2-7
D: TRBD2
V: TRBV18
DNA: TGTGCCAGCTCACCTACTAGCGGGTACTACGAGCAGTACTTC
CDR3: CASSPTSGYYEQYF

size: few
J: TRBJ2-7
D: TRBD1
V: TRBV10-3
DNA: TGTGCCATCAGTGACCCCGGACAGGCCCGGGACGAGCAGTACTTC
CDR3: CAISDPGQARDEQYF

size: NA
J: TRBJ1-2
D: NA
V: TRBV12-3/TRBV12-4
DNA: TGTGCCAGCAGTGGAGTTACAGGGCCCTATGGCTACACCTTC
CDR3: CASSGVTGPYGYTF

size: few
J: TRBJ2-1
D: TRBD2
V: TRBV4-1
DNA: TGCGCCAGCAGCCAAAGAACTACCGGGACTAGCGGGAGTAATGAGCAGTTCTTC
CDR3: CASSQRTTGTSGSNEQFF

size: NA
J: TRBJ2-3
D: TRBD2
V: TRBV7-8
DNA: TGTGCCAGCAGCTCACTAGGGAGGGCTAAAGATACGCAGTATTTT
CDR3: CASSSLGRAKDTQYF

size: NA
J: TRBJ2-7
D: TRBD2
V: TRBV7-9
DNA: TGTGCCAGCAGCTTTGGCGGGAGGAGAGAGTACGAGCAGTACTTC
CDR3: CASSFGGRREYEQYF

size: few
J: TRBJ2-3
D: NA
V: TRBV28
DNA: TGTGCCAGCAGTCCACAGGAAGATACGCAGTATTTT
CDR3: CASSPQEDTQYF